This T cell receptor (beta chain) emerged from a study of T cells after yellow fever vaccination. Study-wide background: For low cell numbers, libraries were made with SMART-Seq v4 Ultra Low Input. Study-level points and caveats: Weaker, the secondary response peaked sooner, at day 5 versus 15. Reappearance after the booster was observed for most primary-vaccination clones (about 96% CD4, about 91% CD8). Only a minor proportion of clonotypes was detected across both CD4 and CD8 compartments.

This clonotype was counted between two and nine times. Its antigen remains unidentified. The CDR3 consists of 15 residues. The V and J ends lost 6 bases and 3 bases, in that order; junction bases with no gene match: 13. Germline V CDR1 and CDR2: DFQATT, SNEGSKA (reference sequence). MiXCR, run by TCRdb on the 5' RACE reads, gives a single entry per CDR3 protein. The table lists a few hundred thousand distinct CDR3 sequences, about a sixth of them singletons. The sequence was obtained from a man aged 18 to 29 who received the YFV17D yellow fever vaccine. Sample: PBMCs, taken about 5 days after the first yellow fever vaccination. This chain connects TRBV20-1 to TRBJ1-1; 7 positions match TRBD1. CDR3 sequence reads: CSASGAQGWDTEAFF. Here the CDR3 DNA reads TGCAGTGCCAGTGGCGCACAGGGGTGGGACACTGAAGCTTTCTTT.